This T cell receptor (beta chain) originates from a study of cytomegalovirus exposure and HLA in healthy donors. The CDR3 has 13 amino acids. Deletions cut 3 bases from V and 2 bases from J, with 11 bases between. Germline loops: CDR1 SQVTM, CDR2 ANQGSEA. Whole-study findings and limits: A later analysis linked a missense variant in DCLRE1C to the trimming of TCR beta V and J genes.

To note about this clone: What it recognizes is unknown.

Primers for the PCR totalled 60 Vbeta and 13 Jbeta. Clones were sequenced by immunoSEQ multiplex PCR, and TCRdb holds only the in-frame ones, with some missing. This table has some 180,000 clones, 82% appearing once. The sequencing sample was made of PBMCs. The clonotype was recovered from a man aged 40-49 years in good health and CMV-seronegative. This chain uses TRBV29-1 with TRBJ2-7; tentatively, D is TRBD2 (6 bases). CDR3 coding DNA: TGCAGCGTTGAGTGGGACTCCACCTACGAGCAGTACTTC. It is translated as CSVEWDSTYEQYF.